Listed below are T cell receptor beta chains from one sample, sequenced in a study of blood T cell repertoires in COVID-19. Sequenced by immunoSEQ multiplex PCR; TCRdb stores in-frame clones only, minus some. The table lists a few hundred thousand clones, about 87% of them singletons, with 8.6% in the top ten. Sequencing was done on a sample of peripheral blood. The receptor source for this set is a human donor in a cohort sampled during active COVID-19. CDR3s include the opening cysteine and the closing phenylalanine or tryptophan. Fields, in order: J gene, D gene, clone size, V gene, CDR3 protein, CDR3 DNA. A D gene is named only where the DNA matches it firmly. Clone size is shown for a subset of rows, as once, few, many or a class of expanded clone.

J gene: TRBJ2-7; D gene: TRBD1; clone size: NA; V gene: TRBV5-6; CDR3 protein: CARSLRGRTGGWCEQYF; CDR3 DNA: TGTGCCAGATCCCTCCGCGGCAGAACAGGGGGCTGGTGCGAGCAGTACTTC
J gene: TRBJ2-5; D gene: NA; clone size: NA; V gene: TRBV21-1; CDR3 protein: CASSSAGSNETQYF; CDR3 DNA: TGTGCCAGCAGCAGCGCAGGCTCTAACGAGACCCAGTACTTC
J gene: TRBJ2-5; D gene: NA; clone size: NA; V gene: TRBV21-1; CDR3 protein: CASSNQTGTGGEETQYF; CDR3 DNA: TGTGCCAGCAGCAACCAAACCGGGACAGGGGGCGAGGAGACCCAGTACTTC
J gene: TRBJ1-1; D gene: NA; clone size: NA; V gene: TRBV29-1; CDR3 protein: CSVEDHGVMNTEAFF; CDR3 DNA: TGCAGCGTTGAAGATCACGGGGTTATGAACACTGAAGCTTTCTTT
J gene: TRBJ2-1; D gene: NA; clone size: NA; V gene: TRBV9; CDR3 protein: CASSVLSGQYNEQFF; CDR3 DNA: TGTGCCAGCAGCGTACTCAGCGGGCAGTACAATGAGCAGTTCTTC
J gene: TRBJ1-2; D gene: NA; clone size: NA; V gene: TRBV29-1; CDR3 protein: CSVIEGGYTF; CDR3 DNA: TGCAGCGTCATAGAGGGTGGCTACACCTTC
J gene: TRBJ2-3; D gene: NA; clone size: NA; V gene: TRBV2; CDR3 protein: CASSDRGDGTDTQYF; CDR3 DNA: TGTGCCAGCAGTGATCGGGGAGATGGTACAGATACGCAGTATTTT
J gene: TRBJ1-4; D gene: TRBD1; clone size: once; V gene: TRBV18; CDR3 protein: CASSSSGTGGEKLFF; CDR3 DNA: TGTGCCAGCTCGAGCTCCGGGACAGGAGGGGAAAAACTGTTTTTT
J gene: TRBJ2-3; D gene: NA; clone size: NA; V gene: TRBV10-1; CDR3 protein: CASSRSPREWDTQYF; CDR3 DNA: TGCGCCAGCAGTCGTAGCCCCCGAGAGTGGGATACGCAGTATTTT
J gene: TRBJ2-3; D gene: NA; clone size: NA; V gene: TRBV2; CDR3 protein: CASNGAVTDTQYF; CDR3 DNA: TGTGCCAGCAATGGGGCTGTCACAGATACGCAGTATTTT
J gene: TRBJ1-6; D gene: NA; clone size: NA; V gene: TRBV5-1; CDR3 protein: CASSPGIFNSPLHF; CDR3 DNA: TGCGCCAGCAGCCCGGGAATATTTAATTCACCCCTCCACTTT